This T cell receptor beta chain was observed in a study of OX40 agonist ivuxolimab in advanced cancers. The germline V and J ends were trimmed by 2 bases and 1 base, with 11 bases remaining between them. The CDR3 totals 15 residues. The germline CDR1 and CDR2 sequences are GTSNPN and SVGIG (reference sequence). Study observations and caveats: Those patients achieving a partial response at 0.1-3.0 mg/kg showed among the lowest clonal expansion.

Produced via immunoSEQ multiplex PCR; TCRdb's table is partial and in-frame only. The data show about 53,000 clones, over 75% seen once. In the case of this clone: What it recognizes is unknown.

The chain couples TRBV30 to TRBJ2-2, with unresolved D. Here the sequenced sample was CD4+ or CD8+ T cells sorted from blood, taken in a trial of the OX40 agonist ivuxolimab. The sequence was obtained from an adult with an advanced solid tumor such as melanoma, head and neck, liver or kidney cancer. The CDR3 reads CAWSPRTGNTGELFF. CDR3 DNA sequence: TGTGCCTGGAGTCCCCGGACGGGGAACACCGGGGAGCTGTTTTTT.